This T cell receptor (beta chain) was found in a study of tumor T cells in aggressive B-cell lymphoma. The CDR3 consists of 14 residues. Germline-derived CDR1 and CDR2 are SGHRS and YFSETQ. V lost 2 bases, J lost 2 bases, and 1 base stayed unmatched. The method was immunoSEQ multiplex PCR; TCRdb's version includes in-frame clones alone and lacks a portion of them. The sample holds about 3,000 clones, 85% seen once. The chain joins TRBV5-1 to TRBJ2-3; 8 bases agree with TRBD2. Sequenced sample: tumor tissue. This clonotype was sampled from an adult with diffuse large B cell lymphoma. CDR3 in amino acids: CASSFSGVTDTQYF. CDR3 nucleotide sequence: TGCGCCAGCAGCTTTAGCGGGGTCACAGATACGCAGTATTTT.